These 10 T cell receptor beta chains came from one sample sequenced in a study of Tregs in tolerant kidney transplant recipients. Sequencing used immunoSEQ multiplex PCR; TCRdb keeps in-frame clones, though not all of them. The repertoire includes roughly 250,000 clones, about four fifths of them detected once, and 0.5% to 0.65% sits in the top ten. The sequenced sample consisted of CD4+ T cells from blood. The receptors were gathered from a human donor in good health.

V usage is TRBV7-9 and J usage is TRBJ2-1, with 7 bases that match TRBD2. The V segment lost 6 bases and the J segment 5 bases; nucleotides outside the gene matches: 7. The CDR3 consists of 14 residues. From germline, CDR1 is SEHNR and CDR2 FQNEAQ (reference sequence). The CDR3 nucleotides read TGTGCCAGCAGTGAGGCCGGGACTAACAATGAGCAGTTCTTC. As protein: CASSEAGTNNEQFF.

This clone was seen once. The genes are TRBV5-4 and TRBJ2-3; 7 bases are a match to TRBD1. Germline V gives CDR1 SGHNT, CDR2 YYREEE (reference sequence). CDR3 length: 16 residues. V was clipped by 4 bases and J by 0 bases; unmatched bases: 8. This CDR3 is CASSRLRDRSTDTQYF. The CDR3 DNA reads TGTGCCAGCAGCCGACTCCGGGACAGAAGCACAGATACGCAGTATTTT.

The CDR3 region has the DNA TGTGCCAGCAGTTTATTTCCGGGACAGTTTAATTCACCCCTCCACTTT. Amino acid sequence: CASSLFPGQFNSPLHF. The V call is TRBV6-6, the J call TRBJ1-6, with 7 bases aligning to TRBD1. Germline-derived CDR1 and CDR2 are MNHNY and SVGAGI (reference sequence). V trimming: 4 bases; J trimming: 6 bases; junction bases outside the gene matches: 9. The length of the CDR3 is 16 residues.

The gene calls are TRBV2 and TRBJ2-3; possibly TRBD2 for D (6 bases). Germline V CDR1 and CDR2: SNHLY, FYNNEI. Trimming shortened V by 7 bases and J by 2 bases, and 13 bases separated the two germline ends. The length of the CDR3 is 14 residues. The CDR3: CASNRRGHTDTQYF. CDR3 DNA: TGTGCCAGCAATCGGCGGGGCCACACAGATACGCAGTATTTT. The variable domain in full, with the rest retrieved from reference TRBV2 and TRBJ2-3, is EPEVTQTPSHQVTQMGQEVILRCVPISNHLYFYWYRQILGQKVEFLVSFYNNEISEKSEIFDDQFSVERPDGSNFTLKIRSTKLEDSAMYFCASNRRGHTDTQYFGPGTRLTVL.

The chain recombines TRBV27 with TRBJ2-7; TRBD1 matches 7 bases. CDR1 and CDR2 from the germline V gene are MNHEY and SMNVEV (reference sequence). This CDR3 is 17 amino acids long. V lost 3 bases and J lost 2; bases outside the gene matches: 13. CDR3 in amino acids: CASSFRGDRQGAYEQYF. The CDR3 DNA is TGTGCCAGCAGTTTCCGTGGGGACAGACAGGGAGCCTACGAGCAGTACTTC.

With respect to this clone: Other DNA sequences in this specimen translate into the identical CDR3. The chain is built from TRBV6-1 and TRBJ2-7; 8 nucleotides agree with TRBD2. The CDR3 covers 15 residues. Unmatched junction bases numbered 5, after V lost 2 bases and J lost 2 bases. Germline CDR1 and CDR2: MNHNS and SASEGT. CDR3 in amino acids: CASSEWSGGPYEQYF. CDR3 in DNA: TGTGCCAGCAGTGAATGGAGCGGGGGCCCCTACGAGCAGTACTTC.

This chain links TRBV18 with TRBJ2-6; D is uncertain. There are 14 residues in the CDR3. V dropped 5 bases and J dropped 0 bases, with 5 bases sitting between them. CDR1 is KGHSH and CDR2 is LQKENI in the germline V gene. CDR3 in DNA: TGTGCCAGCTCAGCAGGCTCTGGGGCCAACGTCCTGACTTTC. Its protein product is CASSAGSGANVLTF.

The rearrangement links TRBV7-9 to TRBJ2-1; TRBD2 aligns across 8 bases. CDR1 is SEHNR, CDR2 FQNEAQ, per germline (reference sequence). This CDR3 is built from 18 residues. Losses at the gene ends were 2 bases for V and 0 bases for J; bases not matched to a gene: 9. CDR3: CASSLMGRSGTSYNEQFF. CDR3 DNA sequence: TGTGCCAGCAGCTTAATGGGTCGTAGCGGGACCTCCTACAATGAGCAGTTCTTC.

The chain employs TRBV5-6 and TRBJ1-2, with 10 positions matching TRBD1. This CDR3 is built from 16 residues. After removal of 3 bases from V and 5 bases from J, the junction contained 10 bases not matched to a gene. Germline V lookup: CDR1 SGHDT, CDR2 YYEEEE. CDR3 DNA: TGTGCCAGCAGCTCATGGGGACAGGGGAGAGGATATGGCTACACCTTC. Its protein is CASSSWGQGRGYGYTF.

The chain couples TRBV11-2 to TRBJ1-1; D is undetermined. From germline, CDR1 is SGHAT and CDR2 FQNNGV. This CDR3 is 14 amino acids long. V gave up 3 bases and J gave up 1 base, with 9 bases separating them. The CDR3 coding sequence is TGTGCCAGCAGCTTTTTCAGGAAGAACACTGAAGCTTTCTTT. Translating gives CASSFFRKNTEAFF.